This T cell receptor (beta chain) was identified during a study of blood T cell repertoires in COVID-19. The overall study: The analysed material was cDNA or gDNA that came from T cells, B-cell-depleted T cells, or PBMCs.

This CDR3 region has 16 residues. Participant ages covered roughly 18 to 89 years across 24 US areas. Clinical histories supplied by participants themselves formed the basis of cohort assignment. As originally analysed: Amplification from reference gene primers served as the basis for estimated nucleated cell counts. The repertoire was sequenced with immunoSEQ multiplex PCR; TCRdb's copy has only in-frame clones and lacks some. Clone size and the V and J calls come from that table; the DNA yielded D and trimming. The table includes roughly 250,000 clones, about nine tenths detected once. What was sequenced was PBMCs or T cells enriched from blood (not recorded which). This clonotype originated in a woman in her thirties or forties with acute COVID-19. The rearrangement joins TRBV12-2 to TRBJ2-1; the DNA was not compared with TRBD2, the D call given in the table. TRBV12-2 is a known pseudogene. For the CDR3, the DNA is TGTGCAAGTTGGTTTAGGGAGCGGACCTCCTACAATGAGCAGTTCTTC. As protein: CASWFRERTSYNEQFF.